These 9 T cell receptor beta chains were all obtained from the same sample, sequenced in a study of blood T cell repertoires in COVID-19. This table comes from immunoSEQ multiplex PCR, and its TCRdb copy is limited to in-frame clones, with some not included. Of around 160,000 clones in the sample, roughly 76% are singletons; the top ten hold roughly 8%. Sample: peripheral blood. All receptors derive from a human donor with acute or convalescent COVID-19. The donor label of this sample is uncertain.

The V call is TRBV6-1, the J call TRBJ2-5; TRBD2 is a possible D gene (5 bases). The V and J ends lost 2 bases and 12 bases respectively, with 13 bases between them. The germline gives CDR1 MNHNS, CDR2 SASEGT. The CDR3 has 12 residues. The CDR3 here is CASSEPWRPKYF. As DNA, the CDR3 is TGTGCCAGCAGTGAACCGTGGAGGCCCAAGTACTTC.

The V and J genes are TRBV7-2 and TRBJ1-2, with TRBD1 identical over 8 bases. The junction had 4 bases not matched to a gene; V was cut back by 6 bases and J by 4 bases. This CDR3 is 13 amino acids long. Per germline, CDR1 SGHTA and CDR2 FQGNSA. CDR3 sequence reads: CASSWTGSYGYTF. The CDR3 DNA reads as TGTGCCAGCAGTTGGACAGGGAGCTATGGCTACACCTTC.

V is TRBV10-3 and J is TRBJ1-4; 7 bases are a match to TRBD1. The V and J ends lost 7 bases and 6 bases, in that order; junction bases with no gene match: 5. CDR3 length equals 13 residues. In germline, CDR1 is ENHRY, CDR2 SYGVKD. This chain's CDR3 is CAIKEGADEKLFF. CDR3 DNA: TGTGCCATCAAAGAGGGGGCAGATGAAAAACTGTTTTTT.

The chain recombines TRBV6-6 with TRBJ1-6; 8 bases align to TRBD1. V trimming: 5 bases; J trimming: 7 bases; junction bases outside the gene matches: 7. This CDR3 region has 15 residues. CDR1 is MNHNY and CDR2 is SVGAGI in the germline V gene (reference sequence). CDR3 protein: CASSPNTGGNSPLHF. Here the CDR3 DNA reads TGTGCCAGCAGTCCGAATACAGGGGGAAATTCACCCCTCCACTTT.

V is TRBV29-1 and J is TRBJ2-1; 7 bases fit TRBD2. CDR3 length: 15 residues. V shed 4 bases, J shed 1 base, and the junction held 7 bases outside the gene matches. CDR1 is SQVTM and CDR2 is ANQGSEA in the germline V gene. CDR3 sequence reads: CSVVGLAVSYNEQFF. The CDR3 DNA is TGCAGCGTTGTGGGCCTAGCGGTATCCTACAATGAGCAGTTCTTC.

The gene calls are TRBV5-1 and TRBJ1-2; 9 nucleotides agree with TRBD1. The CDR3 has 16 residues. V dropped 4 bases and J dropped 1; count of bases not matched to a gene: 8. Looked up from germline, CDR1 is SGHRS and CDR2 is YFSETQ. CDR3 amino acids: CASSTAGTGNNYGYTF. DNA for the CDR3: TGCGCCAGCAGCACAGCCGGGACAGGGAATAACTATGGCTACACCTTC. The full variable domain, with the rest looked up from reference TRBV5-1 and TRBJ1-2, is KAGVTQTPRYLIKTRGQQVTLSCSPISGHRSVSWYQQTPGQGLQFLFEYFSETQRNKGNFPGRFSGRQFSNSRSEMNVSTLELGDSALYLCASSTAGTGNNYGYTFGSGTRLTVV.

This chain connects TRBV7-6 to TRBJ2-1, with 8 bases identical to TRBD2. This CDR3 contains 17 residues. The junction had 5 bases not matched to a gene; V was cut back by 1 base and J by 0 bases. Germline V gene data show CDR1 as SGHVS and CDR2 as FNYEAQ. The DNA of the CDR3 is TGTGCCAGCAGCTTAGAACTAGCGGAAAGCTCCTACAATGAGCAGTTCTTC. This gives the protein CASSLELAESSYNEQFF.

This chain links TRBV30 with TRBJ1-2, with TRBD1 matching 7 bases. J gave up 7 bases and V 1 base, and 6 bases lay outside the gene matches. Germline V gene sequence: CDR1 GTSNPN, CDR2 SVGIG (reference sequence). The CDR3 is 13 amino acids. CDR3 sequence (DNA): TGTGCCTGGAGTGAAGGGGACAGAGGTGGCTACACCTTC. Translated: CAWSEGDRGGYTF. Complete variable domain (other parts from reference TRBV30 and TRBJ1-2): SQTIHQWPATLVQPVGSPLSLECTVEGTSNPNLYWYRQAAGRGLQLLFYSVGIGQISSEVPQNLSASRPQDRQFILSSKKLLLSDSGFYLCAWSEGDRGGYTFGSGTRLTVV.

The chain has TRBV19 and TRBJ1-5; 7 nucleotides match TRBD1. This CDR3 has 16 residues. Germline V gives CDR1 LNHDA, CDR2 SQIVND (reference sequence). The trim removed 3 bases at V and 5 bases at J, leaving 10 bases unmatched. CDR3 sequence reads: CASSIEKGGHHQPQHF. The DNA of the CDR3 is TGTGCCAGTAGTATCGAGAAAGGGGGCCATCATCAGCCCCAGCATTTT.